This TCR beta chain appears in the sequencing data of a study of graft-versus-host responses after intestinal transplantation. The overall study: Every transplant recipient was induced with anti-thymocyte globulin, then maintained on tacrolimus and steroids for approximately three years. Study-wide results and caveats: GvH clones surfaced in recipient marrow, some emerging earlier in ileum or blood.

Trimming stripped 5 bases from V and 1 base from J, with 14 bases between. Germline CDR1 is MNHEY and CDR2 is SMNVEV (reference sequence). The CDR3 spans 15 residues. On this clone itself: The antigen remains unidentified.

Some clones are missing from TCRdb's copy, which holds only in-frame ones; the method was immunoSEQ multiplex PCR. This table holds approximately 100,000 clones, approximately 93% found once. The V gene is TRBV27, the J gene TRBJ2-5, with a tentative D call TRBD2 (5 bases). The sample here was unstimulated CD8+ T cells sorted from spleen or lymph node cells, taken before intestinal transplant. The receptor's source is a human donor who received an intestinal transplant. The CDR3 coding sequence is TGTGCCAGCAGTCGCAGCCCCGGAGGCCAAGAGACCCAGTACTTC. This sequence encodes CASSRSPGGQETQYF.